This TCR beta chain emerged from a study of blood T cell repertoires in COVID-19. Study details: COVID-19 samples, acute and convalescent, were from the United States, Italy and Spain. In each case, the material was cDNA or gDNA derived from T cells, B-cell-depleted T cells, or PBMCs.

The authors' processing: It was from reference gene primer amplification that nucleated cell counts were estimated. Sequencing used immunoSEQ multiplex PCR; TCRdb keeps in-frame clones, though not all of them. V, J and clone size are taken as reported in that table, and D and trimming were inferred from the DNA itself. This sample has more than 100,000 clones, with approximately 90% found just once. Losses at the gene ends were 4 bases for V and 2 bases for J; bases not matched to a gene: 5. The CDR3 consists of 14 residues. Germline CDR1 reads LNHDA; CDR2 reads SQIVND (reference sequence). The chain employs TRBV19 and TRBJ2-7; TRBD1 aligns across 7 bases. This TCR came from a man aged 50-59 years with active or convalescent COVID-19. Sequenced material: peripheral blood. The CDR3 nucleotides read TGTGCCAGTAGTACACAGGGGTCCACCTACGAGCAGTACTTC. Its translation is CASSTQGSTYEQYF.